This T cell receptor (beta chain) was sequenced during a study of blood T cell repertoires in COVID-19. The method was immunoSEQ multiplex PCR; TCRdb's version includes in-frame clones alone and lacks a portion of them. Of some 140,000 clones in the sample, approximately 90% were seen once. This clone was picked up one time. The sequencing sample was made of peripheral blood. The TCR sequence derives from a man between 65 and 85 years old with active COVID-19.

CDR3 coding DNA: TGTGCCAGCAGCTTTCCAACGGTCTCTGGAAACACCATATATTTT. Encoded protein: CASSFPTVSGNTIYF. The chain employs TRBV7-2 and TRBJ1-3, with D unresolved. CDR3 length: 15 residues. Germline V CDR1 and CDR2: SGHTA, FQGNSA. Trimming removed 3 bases from V and 0 bases from J, with 9 bases in between.